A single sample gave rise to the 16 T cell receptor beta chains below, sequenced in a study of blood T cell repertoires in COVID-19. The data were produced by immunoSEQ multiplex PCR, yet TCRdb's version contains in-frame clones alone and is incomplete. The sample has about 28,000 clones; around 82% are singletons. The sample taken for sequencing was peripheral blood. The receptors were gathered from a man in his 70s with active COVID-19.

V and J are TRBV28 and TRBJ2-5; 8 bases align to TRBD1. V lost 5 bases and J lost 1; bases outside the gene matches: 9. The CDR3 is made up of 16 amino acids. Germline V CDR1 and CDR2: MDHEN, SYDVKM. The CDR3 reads CASSPRRQGRQETQYF. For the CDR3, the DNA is TGTGCCAGCAGTCCCCGACGACAGGGGCGCCAAGAGACCCAGTACTTC.

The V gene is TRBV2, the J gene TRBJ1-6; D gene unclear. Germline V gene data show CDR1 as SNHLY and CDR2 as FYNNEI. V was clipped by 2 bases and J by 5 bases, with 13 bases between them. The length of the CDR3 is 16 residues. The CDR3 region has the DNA TGTGCCAGCAGTGAACGCCCGACCGGAGATAATTCACCCCTCCACTTT. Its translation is CASSERPTGDNSPLHF.

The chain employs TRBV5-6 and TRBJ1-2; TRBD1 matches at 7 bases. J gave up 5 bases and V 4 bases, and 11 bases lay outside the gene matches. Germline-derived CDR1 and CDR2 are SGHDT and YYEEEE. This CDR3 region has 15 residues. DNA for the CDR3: TGTGCCAGCAGCATCCGGACAGGATCTCTGTATGGCTACACCTTC. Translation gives CASSIRTGSLYGYTF.

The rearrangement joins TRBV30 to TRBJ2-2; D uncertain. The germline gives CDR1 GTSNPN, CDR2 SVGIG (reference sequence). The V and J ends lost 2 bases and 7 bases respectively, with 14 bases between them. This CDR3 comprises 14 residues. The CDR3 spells CAWSLTRYFGELFF. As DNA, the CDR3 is TGTGCCTGGAGTTTGACGAGGTACTTCGGGGAGCTGTTTTTT.

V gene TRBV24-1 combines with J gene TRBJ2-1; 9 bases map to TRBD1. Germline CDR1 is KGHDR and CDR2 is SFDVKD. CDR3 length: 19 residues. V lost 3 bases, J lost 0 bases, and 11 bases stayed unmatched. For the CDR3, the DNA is TGTGCCACCAGTGATATGACAGGGGGTAGGGGGGGCTCCTACAATGAGCAGTTCTTC. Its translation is CATSDMTGGRGGSYNEQFF.

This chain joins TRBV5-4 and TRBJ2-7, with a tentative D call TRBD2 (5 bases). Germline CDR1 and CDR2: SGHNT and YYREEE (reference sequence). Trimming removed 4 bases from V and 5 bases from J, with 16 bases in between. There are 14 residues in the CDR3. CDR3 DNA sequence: TGTGCCAGCAGCGACGGGCAGGCGCGGGACGAGCAGTACTTC. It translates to CASSDGQARDEQYF.

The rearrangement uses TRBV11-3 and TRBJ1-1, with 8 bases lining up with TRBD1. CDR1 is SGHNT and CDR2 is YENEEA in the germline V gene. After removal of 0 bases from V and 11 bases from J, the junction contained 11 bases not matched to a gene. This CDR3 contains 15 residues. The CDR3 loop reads CASSLDSGQGTGAFF. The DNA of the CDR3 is TGTGCCAGCAGCTTAGATTCCGGACAGGGAACCGGGGCTTTCTTT.

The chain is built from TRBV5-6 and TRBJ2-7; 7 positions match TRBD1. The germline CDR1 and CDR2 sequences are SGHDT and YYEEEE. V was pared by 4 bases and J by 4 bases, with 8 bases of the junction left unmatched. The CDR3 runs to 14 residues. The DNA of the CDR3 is TGTGCCAGCAGCCTGACAGGGTTCGGGTACGAGCAGTACTTC. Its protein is CASSLTGFGYEQYF. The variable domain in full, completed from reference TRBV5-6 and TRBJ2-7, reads DAGVTQSPTHLIKTRGQQVTLRCSPKSGHDTVSWYQQALGQGPQFIFQYYEEEERQRGNFPDRFSGHQFPNYSSELNVNALLLGDSALYLCASSLTGFGYEQYFGPGTRLTVT.

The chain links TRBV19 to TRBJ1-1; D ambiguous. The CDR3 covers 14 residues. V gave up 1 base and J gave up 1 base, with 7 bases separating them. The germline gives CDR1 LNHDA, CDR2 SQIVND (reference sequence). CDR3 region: CASSIVEGNTEAFF. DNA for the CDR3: TGTGCCAGTAGTATAGTCGAGGGGAACACTGAAGCTTTCTTT.

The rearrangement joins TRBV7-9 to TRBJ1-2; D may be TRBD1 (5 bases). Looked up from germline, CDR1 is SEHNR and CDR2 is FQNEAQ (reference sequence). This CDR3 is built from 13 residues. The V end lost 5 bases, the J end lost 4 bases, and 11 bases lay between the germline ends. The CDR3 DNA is TGTGCCAGCAGCGTACAGGAGACCTATGGCTACACCTTC. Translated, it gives CASSVQETYGYTF.

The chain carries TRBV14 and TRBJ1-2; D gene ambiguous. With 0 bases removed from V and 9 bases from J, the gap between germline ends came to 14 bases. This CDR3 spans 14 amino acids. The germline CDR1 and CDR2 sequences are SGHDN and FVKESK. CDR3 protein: CASSQDEVGGRYTF. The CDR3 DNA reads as TGTGCCAGCAGCCAAGATGAAGTGGGAGGGCGCTACACCTTC.

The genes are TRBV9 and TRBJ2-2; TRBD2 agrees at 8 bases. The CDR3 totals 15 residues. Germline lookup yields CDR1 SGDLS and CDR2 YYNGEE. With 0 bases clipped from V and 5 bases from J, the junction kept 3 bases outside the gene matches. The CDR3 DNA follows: TGTGCCAGCAGCGTAGTGGAGCGGGGGACCGGGGAGCTGTTTTTT. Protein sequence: CASSVVERGTGELFF.

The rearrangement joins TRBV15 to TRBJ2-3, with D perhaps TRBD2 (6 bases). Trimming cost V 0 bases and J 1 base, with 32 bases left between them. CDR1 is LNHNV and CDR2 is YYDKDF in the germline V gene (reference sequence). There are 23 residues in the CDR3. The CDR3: CATSREEITKPGLVLRGTDTQYF. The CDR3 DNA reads TGTGCCACCAGCAGAGAGGAGATCACAAAGCCGGGACTCGTGCTACGGGGCACAGATACGCAGTATTTT.

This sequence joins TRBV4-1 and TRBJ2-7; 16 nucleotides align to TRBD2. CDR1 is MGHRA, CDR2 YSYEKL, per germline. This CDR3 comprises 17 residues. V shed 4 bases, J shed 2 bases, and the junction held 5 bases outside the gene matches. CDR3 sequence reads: CASSRGLAGGYTYEQYF. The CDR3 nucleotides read TGCGCCAGCAGCCGGGGACTAGCGGGGGGGTATACCTACGAGCAGTACTTC.

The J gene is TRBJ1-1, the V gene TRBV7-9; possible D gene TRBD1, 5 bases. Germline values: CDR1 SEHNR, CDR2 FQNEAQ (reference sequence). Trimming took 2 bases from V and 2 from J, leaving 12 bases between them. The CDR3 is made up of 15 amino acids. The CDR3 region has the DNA TGTGCCAGCAGCTTAAGTGGGGCACCAAACACTGAAGCTTTCTTT. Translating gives CASSLSGAPNTEAFF.

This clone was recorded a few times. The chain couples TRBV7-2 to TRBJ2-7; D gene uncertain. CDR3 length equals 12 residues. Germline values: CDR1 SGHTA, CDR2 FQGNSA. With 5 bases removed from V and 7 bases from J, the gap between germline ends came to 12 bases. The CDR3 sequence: CASSPDTQEQYF. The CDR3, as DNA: TGTGCCAGCAGCCCCGATACGCAGGAGCAGTACTTC.